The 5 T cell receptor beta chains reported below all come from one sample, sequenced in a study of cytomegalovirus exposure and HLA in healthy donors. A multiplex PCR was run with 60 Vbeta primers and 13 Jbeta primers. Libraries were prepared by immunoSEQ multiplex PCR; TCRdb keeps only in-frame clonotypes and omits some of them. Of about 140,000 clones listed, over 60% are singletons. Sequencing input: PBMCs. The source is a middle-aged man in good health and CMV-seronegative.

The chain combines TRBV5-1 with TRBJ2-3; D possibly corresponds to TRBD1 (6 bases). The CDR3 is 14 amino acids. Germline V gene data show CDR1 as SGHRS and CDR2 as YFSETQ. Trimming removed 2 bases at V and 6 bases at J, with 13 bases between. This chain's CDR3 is CASSFRQGMDTQYF. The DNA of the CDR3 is TGCGCCAGCAGCTTTCGGCAGGGGATGGATACGCAGTATTTT.

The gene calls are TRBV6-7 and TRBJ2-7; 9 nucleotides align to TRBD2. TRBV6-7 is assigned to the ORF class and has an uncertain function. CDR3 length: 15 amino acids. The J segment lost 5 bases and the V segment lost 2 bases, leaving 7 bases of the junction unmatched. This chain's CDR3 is CASSYGAGGLDEQYF. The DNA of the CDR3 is TGTGCCAGCAGTTACGGGGCGGGGGGGCTGGACGAGCAGTACTTC.

This chain's CDR3 is CASSQDTPMNTGELFF. The CDR3 DNA follows: TGCGCCAGCAGCCAAGATACGCCTATGAACACCGGGGAGCTGTTTTTT. The V and J genes are TRBV4-3 and TRBJ2-2; D call uncertain. Per germline, CDR1 LGHNA and CDR2 YSLEER. Trimming cost V 0 bases and J 1 base, with 9 bases left between them. This CDR3 is built from 16 residues.

The CDR3 DNA reads TGTGCCAGCAGCTATCTGGACAGGGAGGCTGGAAACACCATATATTTT. This encodes CASSYLDREAGNTIYF. V gene TRBV7-9 combines with J gene TRBJ1-3, with 8 bases aligning to TRBD1. Germline V gene sequence: CDR1 SEHNR, CDR2 FQNEAQ (reference sequence). The CDR3 sequence is 16 residues long. Trimming took 4 bases from V and 2 from J; bases not matched to a gene: 7.

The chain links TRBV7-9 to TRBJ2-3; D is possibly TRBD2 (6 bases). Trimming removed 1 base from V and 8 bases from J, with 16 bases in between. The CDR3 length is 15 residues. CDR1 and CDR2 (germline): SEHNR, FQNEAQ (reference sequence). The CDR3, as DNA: TGTGCCAGCAGCTTAGTGTCTGGCCTAGCGAGTACGCAGTATTTT. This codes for CASSLVSGLASTQYF. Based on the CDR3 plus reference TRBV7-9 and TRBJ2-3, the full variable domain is DTGVSQNPRHKITKRGQNVTFRCDPISEHNRLYWYRQTLGQGPEFLTYFQNEAQLEKSRLLSDRFSAERPKGSFSTLEIQRTEQGDSAMYLCASSLVSGLASTQYFGPGTRLTVL.